This entry lists 2 T cell receptor beta chains sequenced from one sample in a study of blood T cell repertoires in COVID-19. Sequenced by immunoSEQ multiplex PCR; TCRdb stores in-frame clones only, minus some. Of 150,000 to 200,000 clones listed, 80% are singletons. Sequencing input: peripheral blood. Receptor source: a man between 60 and 70 years old with acute or convalescent COVID-19.

The V and J genes are TRBV24-1 and TRBJ2-2; 8 bases agree with TRBD1. The V gene's germline CDR1 is KGHDR and CDR2 SFDVKD. J was trimmed by 4 bases and V by 5 bases; bases with no gene match: 8. The CDR3 sequence is 16 residues long. The CDR3 is CATSGTGQGGTGELFF. CDR3 coding DNA: TGTGCCACCAGTGGAACCGGACAGGGAGGCACCGGGGAGCTGTTTTTT.

This clone showed up just a few times. V is TRBV7-3 and J is TRBJ2-2; the D gene is possibly TRBD2 (5 bases). With 7 bases removed from V and 2 bases from J, the gap between germline ends came to 11 bases. The CDR3 sequence is 14 residues long. CDR1 and CDR2 from the germline V gene are SGHTA and FQGTGA. CDR3 in amino acids: CASTLADNTGELFF. The CDR3 coding sequence is TGTGCCAGCACCCTAGCAGATAACACCGGGGAGCTGTTTTTT.